A single sample gave rise to the 21 T cell receptor beta chains below, sequenced in a study of T cells in Graves' hyperthyroidism and ophthalmopathy. Template material for amplifying TCR beta CDR3 regions consisted of RNA transcripts. The HTBI set primed first-round TCR CDR3 RT-PCR. TCRdb ran MiXCR on the multiplex PCR reads and lists one entry per CDR3 protein. The sample has some 200,000 distinct CDR3 sequences, roughly 17% seen once. The material sequenced was blood. The origin of the receptors is a woman aged 45-65 years with Graves' hyperthyroidism.

This clonotype came up a few times. V gene TRBV19 combines with J gene TRBJ2-7; tentatively, D is TRBD1 (7 bases). V was clipped by 4 bases and J by 6 bases, with 13 bases between them. Germline assignment: CDR1 LNHDA and CDR2 SQIVND (reference sequence). This CDR3 has 13 amino acids. The CDR3 region has the DNA TGTGCCAGTAGTAACAACAGGGGAGGCGAGCAGTACTTC. Protein sequence: CASSNNRGGEQYF. The whole variable domain, filled in from reference TRBV19 and TRBJ2-7, reads DGGITQSPKYLFRKEGQNVTLSCEQNLNHDAMYWYRQDPGQGLRLIYYSQIVNDFQKGDIAEGYSVSREKKESFPLTVTSAQKNPTAFYLCASSNNRGGEQYFGPGTRLTVT.

This clonotype was detected ten times or more. The CDR3 loop reads CASSPLAGSYNEQFF. CDR3 sequence (DNA): TGTGCCAGCAGCCCACTGGCGGGCTCCTACAATGAGCAGTTCTTC. The V gene is TRBV7-8, the J gene TRBJ2-1; possibly TRBD2 for D (5 bases). Germline-derived CDR1 and CDR2 are SGHVS and FQNEAQ. This CDR3 has 15 residues. Trimming took 5 bases from V and 0 from J, leaving 11 bases between them.

The chain joins TRBV19 to TRBJ1-5; 9 bases line up with TRBD1. Trimming took 2 bases from V and 6 from J; bases not matched to a gene: 5. This CDR3 region has 15 residues. Germline CDR1 is LNHDA and CDR2 is SQIVND (reference sequence). CDR3 sequence (DNA): TGTGCCAGTAGTATACGACAGGGGGTTCGTCAGCCCCAGCATTTT. Its protein product is CASSIRQGVRQPQHF.

This clonotype was counted many times. The chain uses TRBV10-2 and TRBJ2-7; no definite D call. The germline V and J ends were trimmed by 6 bases and 3 bases, with 6 bases remaining between them. The germline V gene encodes CDR1 WSHSY and CDR2 SAAADI. The CDR3 sequence is 11 residues long. CDR3 sequence reads: CASRDLYEQYF. DNA for the CDR3: TGCGCCAGCAGGGACCTCTACGAGCAGTACTTC.

This clonotype was seen at least ten times. This chain uses TRBV11-1 with TRBJ2-3; D may be TRBD2 (5 bases). V was clipped by 3 bases and J by 2 bases, with 9 bases between them. The CDR3 spans 14 residues. Germline V CDR1 and CDR2: SGHAT, FQDESV (reference sequence). The CDR3 here is CASSFREPTDTQYF. The CDR3 nucleotides are TGTGCCAGCAGCTTCCGGGAACCCACAGATACGCAGTATTTT.

The V call is TRBV5-4, the J call TRBJ2-1, with 12 bases fitting TRBD2. The CDR3 totals 14 residues. The ends lost 4 bases at V and 15 bases at J; junction bases unmatched: 11. Germline lookup yields CDR1 SGHNT and CDR2 YYREEE (reference sequence). CDR3 sequence (DNA): TGTGCCAGCAGCCCACCTAGCGGGAGGGGGAGAGCGTTCTTC. Translated, it gives CASSPPSGRGRAFF.

This clonotype was observed at least ten times. The CDR3 is CASSLRFWASGTDTQYF. The CDR3 bases are TGTGCCAGCAGCTTAAGATTCTGGGCGAGTGGGACAGATACGCAGTATTTT. J is TRBJ2-3 and V is TRBV7-9, with D hard to call. CDR1 is SEHNR, CDR2 FQNEAQ, per germline (reference sequence). The CDR3 is made up of 17 amino acids. V shed 2 bases and J shed 3 bases, with 18 bases lying between them.

This clonotype was detected many times. The chain couples TRBV6-1 to TRBJ1-1; 8 nucleotides match TRBD1. The CDR3 runs to 15 residues. After removal of 3 bases from V and 3 bases from J, the junction contained 6 bases not matched to a gene. Germline V CDR1 and CDR2: MNHNS, SASEGT. CDR3 nucleotides: TGTGCCAGCAGTGAGCTGGACAGGGTCGACACTGAAGCTTTCTTT. Amino acid sequence: CASSELDRVDTEAFF.

This clonotype was picked up many times. The chain recombines TRBV3-1 with TRBJ1-3; no firm D call. This CDR3 is built from 15 residues. Germline CDR1 and CDR2: LGHDT and YNNKEL (reference sequence). Deletions cut 0 bases from V and 2 bases from J, with 8 bases between. The CDR3 DNA sequence: TGTGCCAGCAGCCAAGATTTCGGGGCTGGAAACACCATATATTTT. This gives the protein CASSQDFGAGNTIYF. Full variable domain (missing parts from reference TRBV3-1 and TRBJ1-3): DTAVSQTPKYLVTQMGNDKSIKCEQNLGHDTMYWYKQDSKKFLKIMFSYNNKELIINETVPNRFSPKSPDKAHLNLHINSLELGDSAVYFCASSQDFGAGNTIYFGEGSWLTVV.

The table lists this clonotype with many counts. V is TRBV12-3 or TRBV12-4 and J is TRBJ2-1, with D perhaps matching TRBD1 (5 bases). This CDR3 is 13 amino acids long. V was cut by 6 bases and J by 4 bases, with 10 bases left in between. The DNA of the CDR3 is TGTGCCAGCAGCTCTCAGGGTTACAATGAGCAGTTCTTC. Translated, it gives CASSSQGYNEQFF.

The chain couples TRBV2 to TRBJ2-2, with 7 nucleotides matching TRBD2. J gave up 2 bases and V 3 bases, and 6 bases lay outside the gene matches. CDR3 length: 16 amino acids. From germline, CDR1 is SNHLY and CDR2 FYNNEI. The CDR3 nucleotides are TGTGCCAGCAGTGATGGGGCGGGAGCCAACACCGGGGAGCTGTTTTTT. Its translation: CASSDGAGANTGELFF. Looking up the rest from reference TRBV2 and TRBJ2-2 gives the full variable domain: EPEVTQTPSHQVTQMGQEVILRCVPISNHLYFYWYRQILGQKVEFLVSFYNNEISEKSEIFDDQFSVERPDGSNFTLKIRSTKLEDSAMYFCASSDGAGANTGELFFGEGSRLTVL.

This clonotype was seen repeatedly, ten times or more. The J gene is TRBJ2-7, the V gene TRBV7-8; tentative D call: TRBD2 (5 bases). The CDR3 spans 12 residues. Germline assignment: CDR1 SGHVS and CDR2 FQNEAQ. Trimming cost V 5 bases and J 4 bases, with 9 bases left between them. In DNA form, the CDR3 reads TGTGCCAGCAGCGGGAGAAGTTACGAGCAGTACTTC. Amino acids: CASSGRSYEQYF.

This clonotype was picked up many times. The gene calls are TRBV6-1 and TRBJ1-1; 7 bases are a match to TRBD1. Germline V gene sequence: CDR1 MNHNS, CDR2 SASEGT. Trimming at V came to 4 bases and at J to 5 bases, leaving 4 bases not matched to a gene. This CDR3 contains 13 residues. This CDR3 reads CASSVTGETEAFF. DNA for the CDR3: TGTGCCAGCAGTGTTACAGGGGAGACTGAAGCTTTCTTT.

There are many counts of this clonotype. This chain uses TRBV28 with TRBJ2-1; 9 bases agree with TRBD2. The CDR3 has 14 amino acids. Germline V gives CDR1 MDHEN, CDR2 SYDVKM. Losses at the gene ends were 4 bases for V and 6 bases for J; bases not matched to a gene: 4. CDR3 sequence (DNA): TGTGCCAGCAGTTGGGGACTAGCTCGCAATGAGCAGTTCTTC. It translates to CASSWGLARNEQFF.

There are a few counts of this clonotype. The CDR3 sequence is CASTGGLNTGELFF. As DNA, the CDR3 is TGTGCCAGCACAGGGGGACTGAACACCGGGGAGCTGTTTTTT. V and J are TRBV27 and TRBJ2-2; a possible D gene is TRBD1 (7 bases). The V end lost 7 bases, the J end lost 1 base, and 10 bases lay between the germline ends. From germline, CDR1 is MNHEY and CDR2 SMNVEV (reference sequence). The CDR3 covers 14 residues.

This clonotype was picked up many times. The V call is TRBV7-2, the J call TRBJ1-5, with a weak D call TRBD1 (6 bases). This CDR3 is 14 amino acids long. Germline-derived CDR1 and CDR2 are SGHTA and FQGNSA. Trimming cost V 3 bases and J 4 bases, with 10 bases left between them. The CDR3 DNA sequence: TGTGCCAGCAGCTTTTATGGACAGAATCAGCCCCAGCATTTT. Translating gives CASSFYGQNQPQHF.

The V gene is TRBV13, the J gene TRBJ2-1; 12 nucleotides match TRBD2. The CDR3 is 21 amino acids. Germline trimming cut 3 bases from V and 2 bases from J; bases unmatched to any gene: 17. Germline CDR1 and CDR2: PRHDT and FYEKMQ (reference sequence). The DNA for the CDR3 is TGTGCCAGCAGCTTGAAGATTCCCCAAACTAGCGGGAGGAGTCCCTACAATGAGCAGTTCTTC. Amino acids: CASSLKIPQTSGRSPYNEQFF.

The J gene is TRBJ2-7, the V gene TRBV12-3 or TRBV12-4, with 8 bases lining up with TRBD2. Losses at the gene ends were 6 bases for V and 4 bases for J; bases not matched to a gene: 11. The CDR3 spans 15 residues. This chain's CDR3 is CASSRPGTSRYEQYF. CDR3 DNA: TGTGCCAGCAGCAGACCCGGGACTAGTCGTTACGAGCAGTACTTC.

This clonotype came up many times. This chain connects TRBV12-3 or TRBV12-4 to TRBJ1-1, with a tentative D call TRBD1 (5 bases). V lost 6 bases and J lost 5, with 19 bases in between. This CDR3 has 15 amino acids. CDR3 in amino acids: CASRPRGSGRTEAFF. The CDR3 region has the DNA TGTGCCAGCAGACCGAGGGGCTCGGGACGGACTGAAGCTTTCTTT.

This clonotype has just a few counts. V is TRBV20-1 and J is TRBJ1-2; a weak D match, TRBD1 (6 bases). The CDR3 consists of 14 residues. The ends were cut back, 0 bases at V and 2 bases at J, with 10 bases in the middle. Looked up from germline, CDR1 is DFQATT and CDR2 is SNEGSKA (reference sequence). CDR3 protein: CSAREPGGNYGYTF. The CDR3, as DNA: TGCAGTGCTAGAGAGCCGGGGGGCAACTATGGCTACACCTTC.

This clonotype was seen at least ten times. The chain carries TRBV6-5 and TRBJ2-1, with TRBD2 matching over 9 bases. Trimming removed 2 bases from V and 5 bases from J; junction bases left unmatched: 4. The CDR3 contains 15 residues. CDR1 and CDR2 from the germline V gene are MNHEY and SVGAGI. For the CDR3, the DNA is TGTGCCAGCAGTTACCTGACTAGCGGAAACAATGAGCAGTTCTTC. Translated, it gives CASSYLTSGNNEQFF.